This T cell receptor (beta chain) was recorded in a study of cytomegalovirus exposure and HLA in healthy donors. Findings of the study overall: Sequences of the TCR beta chain were said to predict the HLA-A and HLA-B alleles of most subjects accurately. Later, an analysis showed that TCR beta chains associated with HLA were more clonally expanded than others that were equally common. V- and J-gene trimming in TCR beta was tied to a missense DCLRE1C variant by an analysis performed later.

Trimming pared 5 bases from V and 7 bases from J, leaving 15 bases between. The CDR3 sequence is 14 residues long. CDR1 and CDR2 from the germline V gene are SGHTA and FQGNSA. The PCR employed 60 Vbeta primers together with 13 Jbeta primers. Using immunoSEQ multiplex PCR, the repertoire was profiled, and TCRdb retains in-frame clones only, with some absent. The sample has roughly 240,000 clones; more than 70% are singletons. A note on this clone: Its target is not known.

The sample consisted of PBMCs. The rearrangement uses TRBV7-2 and TRBJ1-5; TRBD1 is a possible D gene (6 bases). This sequence originates from a boy between 10 and 17 years old in good health and CMV-seronegative. CDR3 nucleotides: TGTGCCAGCAGCCCTTCAGGGGTAGGGCAGCCCCAGCATTTT. Its translation is CASSPSGVGQPQHF. Full variable domain (missing parts from reference TRBV7-2 and TRBJ1-5): GAGVSQSPSNKVTEKGKDVELRCDPISGHTALYWYRQSLGQGLEFLIYFQGNSAPDKSGLPSDRFSAERTGGSVSTLTIQRTQQEDSAVYLCASSPSGVGQPQHFGDGTRLSIL.